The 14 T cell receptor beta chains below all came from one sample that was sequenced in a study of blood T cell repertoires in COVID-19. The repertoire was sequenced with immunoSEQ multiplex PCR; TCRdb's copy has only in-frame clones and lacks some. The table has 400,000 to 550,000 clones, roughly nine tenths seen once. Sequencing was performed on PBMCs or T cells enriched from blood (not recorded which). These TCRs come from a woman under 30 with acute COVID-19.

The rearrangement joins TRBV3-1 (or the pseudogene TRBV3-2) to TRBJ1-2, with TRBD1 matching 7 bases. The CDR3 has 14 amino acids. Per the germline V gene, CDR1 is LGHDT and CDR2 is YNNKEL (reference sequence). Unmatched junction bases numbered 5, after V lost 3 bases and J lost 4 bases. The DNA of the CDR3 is TGTGCCAGCAGCCAGGACAGGTTGGTCTATGGCTACACCTTC. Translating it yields CASSQDRLVYGYTF.

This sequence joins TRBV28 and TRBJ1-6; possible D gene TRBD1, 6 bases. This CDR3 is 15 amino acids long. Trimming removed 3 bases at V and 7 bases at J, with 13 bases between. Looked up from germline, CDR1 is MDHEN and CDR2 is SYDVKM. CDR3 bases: TGTGCCAGCAGTTTGGCGGCAGGGGAAAATTCACCCCTCCACTTT. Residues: CASSLAAGENSPLHF.

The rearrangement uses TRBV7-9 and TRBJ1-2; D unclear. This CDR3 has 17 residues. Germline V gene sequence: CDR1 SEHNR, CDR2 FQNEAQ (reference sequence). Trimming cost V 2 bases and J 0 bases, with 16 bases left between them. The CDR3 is CASSLQSEWGANYGYTF. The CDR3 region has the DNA TGTGCCAGCAGCTTACAATCGGAGTGGGGAGCTAACTATGGCTACACCTTC.

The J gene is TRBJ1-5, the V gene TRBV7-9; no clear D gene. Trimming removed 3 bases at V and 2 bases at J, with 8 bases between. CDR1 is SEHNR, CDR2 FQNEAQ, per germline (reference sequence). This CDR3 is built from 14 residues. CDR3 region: CASSFDGGNQPQHF. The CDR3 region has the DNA TGTGCCAGCAGCTTCGACGGGGGCAATCAGCCCCAGCATTTT. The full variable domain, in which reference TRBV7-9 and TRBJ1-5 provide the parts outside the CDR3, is DTGVSQNPRHKITKRGQNVTFRCDPISEHNRLYWYRQTLGQGPEFLTYFQNEAQLEKSRLLSDRFSAERPKGSFSTLEIQRTEQGDSAMYLCASSFDGGNQPQHFGDGTRLSIL.

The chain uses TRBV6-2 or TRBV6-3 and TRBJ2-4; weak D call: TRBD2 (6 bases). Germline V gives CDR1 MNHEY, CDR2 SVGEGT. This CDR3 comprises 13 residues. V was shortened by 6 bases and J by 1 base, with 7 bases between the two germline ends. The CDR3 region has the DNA TGTGCCAGCAGCGCGGGGGCCAAAAACATTCAGTACTTC. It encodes CASSAGAKNIQYF.

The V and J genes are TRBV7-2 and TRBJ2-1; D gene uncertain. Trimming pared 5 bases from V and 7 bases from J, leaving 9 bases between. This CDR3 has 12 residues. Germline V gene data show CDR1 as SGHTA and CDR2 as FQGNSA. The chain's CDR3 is CASSTLKNEQFF. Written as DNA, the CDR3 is TGTGCCAGCAGCACACTAAAGAATGAGCAGTTCTTC.

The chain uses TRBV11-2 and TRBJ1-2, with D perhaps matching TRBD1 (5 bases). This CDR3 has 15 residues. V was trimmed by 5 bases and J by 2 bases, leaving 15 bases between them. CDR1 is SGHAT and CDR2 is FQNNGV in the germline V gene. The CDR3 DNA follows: TGTGCCAGCAGCCTCAATGGCGGGGGGAACTATGGCTACACCTTC. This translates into CASSLNGGGNYGYTF.

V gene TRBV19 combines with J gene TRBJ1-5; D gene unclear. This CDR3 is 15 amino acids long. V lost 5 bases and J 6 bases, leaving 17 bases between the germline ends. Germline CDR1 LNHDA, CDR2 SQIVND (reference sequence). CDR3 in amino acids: CASSPLGPLGQPQHF. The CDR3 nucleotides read TGTGCCAGTAGTCCCCTGGGCCCCCTGGGTCAGCCCCAGCATTTT.

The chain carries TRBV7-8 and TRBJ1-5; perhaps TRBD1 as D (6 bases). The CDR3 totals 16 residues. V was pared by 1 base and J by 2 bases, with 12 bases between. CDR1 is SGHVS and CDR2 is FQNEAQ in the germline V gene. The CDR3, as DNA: TGTGCCAGCAGCTTAGGGGGGGGCCAGGGCAATCAGCCCCAGCATTTT. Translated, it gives CASSLGGGQGNQPQHF.

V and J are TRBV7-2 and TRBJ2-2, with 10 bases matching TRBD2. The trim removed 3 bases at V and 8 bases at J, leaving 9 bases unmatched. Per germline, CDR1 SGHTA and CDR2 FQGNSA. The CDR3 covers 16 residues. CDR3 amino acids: CASSFRLAGDGGELFF. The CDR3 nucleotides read TGTGCCAGCAGCTTTCGCCTAGCGGGAGACGGTGGGGAGCTGTTTTTT.

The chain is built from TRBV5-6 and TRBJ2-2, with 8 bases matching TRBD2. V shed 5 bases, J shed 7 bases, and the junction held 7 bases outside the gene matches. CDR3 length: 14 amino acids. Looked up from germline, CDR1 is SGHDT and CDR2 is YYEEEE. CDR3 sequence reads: CASRKAGVHGELFF. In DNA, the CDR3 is TGTGCCAGCAGAAAAGCGGGAGTGCACGGGGAGCTGTTTTTT.

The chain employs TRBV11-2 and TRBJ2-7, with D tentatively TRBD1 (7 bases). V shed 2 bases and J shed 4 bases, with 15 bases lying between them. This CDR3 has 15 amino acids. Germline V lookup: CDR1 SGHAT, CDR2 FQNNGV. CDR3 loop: CASSLWGQGGYEQYF. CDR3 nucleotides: TGTGCCAGCAGCTTATGGGGGCAGGGGGGATACGAGCAGTACTTC.

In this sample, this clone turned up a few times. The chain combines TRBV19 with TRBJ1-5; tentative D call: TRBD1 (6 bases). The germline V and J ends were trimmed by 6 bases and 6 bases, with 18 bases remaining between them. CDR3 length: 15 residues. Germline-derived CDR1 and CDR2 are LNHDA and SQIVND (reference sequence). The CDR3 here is CASRLPSEGVQPQHF. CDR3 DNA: TGTGCCAGTAGGCTCCCGTCCGAGGGGGTTCAGCCCCAGCATTTT.

CDR3 coding DNA: TGTGCCAGCAGTAACACGGGATCCCAAGAGACCCAGTACTTC. This encodes CASSNTGSQETQYF. The chain couples TRBV5-6 to TRBJ2-5, with D possibly being TRBD2 (5 bases). This CDR3 contains 14 residues. Trimming shortened V by 5 bases and J by 1 base, and 12 bases separated the two germline ends. CDR1 SGHDT and CDR2 YYEEEE come from the germline V gene.